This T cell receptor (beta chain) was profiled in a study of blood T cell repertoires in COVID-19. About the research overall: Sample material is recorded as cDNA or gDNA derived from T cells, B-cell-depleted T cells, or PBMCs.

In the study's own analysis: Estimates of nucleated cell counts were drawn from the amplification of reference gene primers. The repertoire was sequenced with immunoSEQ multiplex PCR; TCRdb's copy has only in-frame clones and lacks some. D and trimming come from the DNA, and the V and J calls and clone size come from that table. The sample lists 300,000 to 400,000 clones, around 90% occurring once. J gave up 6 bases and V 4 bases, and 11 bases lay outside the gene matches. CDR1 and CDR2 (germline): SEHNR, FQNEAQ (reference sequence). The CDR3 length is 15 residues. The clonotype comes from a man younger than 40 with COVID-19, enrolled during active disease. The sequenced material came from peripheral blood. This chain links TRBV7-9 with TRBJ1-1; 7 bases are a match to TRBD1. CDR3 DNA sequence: TGTGCCAGCAGCTCACCCCGGAAGGGGGCGGCTGAAGCTTTCTTT. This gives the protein CASSSPRKGAAEAFF.